The present T cell receptor beta chain was sequenced within a study of T cells in Graves' hyperthyroidism and ophthalmopathy. The sample holds many counts of this clonotype. CDR3 length: 13 amino acids. V lost 0 bases, J lost 5 bases, and 10 bases lay in between. Germline V gives CDR1 DFQATT, CDR2 SNEGSKA (reference sequence). The TCR beta CDR3 regions underwent amplification using RNA transcripts as the source. When the TCR CDR3 underwent first-round RT-PCR, the HTBI primer set was used. A single record per CDR3 protein comes from TCRdb applying MiXCR to the multiplex PCR reads. This table holds fewer than 350,000 distinct CDR3 sequences, 10% to 15% found once.

The sequence came from a woman aged 30 to 39 with Graves' hyperthyroidism that later progressed to Graves' ophthalmopathy. The sequencing sample was made of blood. V is TRBV20-1 and J is TRBJ1-2; D uncertain. The CDR3 DNA reads as TGCAGTGCTAGAGATCAAAGGAAGTATGGCTACACCTTC. The encoded protein is CSARDQRKYGYTF.